This TCR beta chain comes out of a study of cytomegalovirus exposure and HLA in healthy donors. Study details: The 666 first-cohort repertoires shared a platform with the approximately 110 validation repertoires, as reported in a later analysis.

Profiled with immunoSEQ multiplex PCR; TCRdb holds only in-frame clones, not every one. The table includes some 210,000 clones, over 80% detected once. V gave up 3 bases and J gave up 6 bases; unmatched junction bases: 3. This CDR3 has 13 amino acids. CDR1 and CDR2 from the germline V gene are SGHNT and YYREEE (reference sequence). Study observations and caveats: Among TCR beta chains, those listed as cytomegalovirus-associated numbered under 200. The study found most TCR sequences rare, yet found some public TCRs in many donors.

A remark on this clone: Its antigen is still unknown.

The chain uses TRBV5-4 and TRBJ1-2; 9 nucleotides agree with TRBD1. The sequencing sample was made of PBMCs. The origin of this receptor is a woman in her late teens or twenties in good health and CMV-seronegative. CDR3 coding DNA: TGTGCCAGCAGCTCGGACAGGGGTAATGGCTACACCTTC. Protein sequence: CASSSDRGNGYTF.